These 9 T cell receptor beta chains were all obtained from the same sample, sequenced in a study of T-cell reconstitution after alpha-beta-depleted transplantation in children. TCRbeta library preparation incorporated unique molecular identifiers. Using its own MiXCR run on the PCR reads, TCRdb lists one record per CDR3 protein. The sample has a few hundred thousand distinct CDR3 sequences; roughly 20% are singletons. This sample comprised PBMCs from the stem cell graft donor, obtained from the stem cell graft. Receptor source: a human donor who donated a stem cell graft to a child with acute myeloid leukemia.

This clonotype has a handful of counts. The V call is TRBV12-3 or TRBV12-4, the J call TRBJ2-1; D is undetermined. The CDR3 runs 12 residues. V was clipped by 6 bases and J by 9 bases, with 12 bases between them. CDR3 region: CASSALAIEQFF. The CDR3 nucleotides read TGTGCCAGCAGCGCCTTGGCCATTGAGCAGTTCTTC.

The chain employs TRBV12-5 and TRBJ2-5; 8 bases match TRBD1. Trimming cost V 3 bases and J 5 bases; bases outside gene matches: 17. CDR3 length equals 18 residues. Germline CDR1 is LGHNT and CDR2 is FRNRAP. The CDR3 loop reads CASGFTLPGQGRWETQYF. The CDR3 DNA reads as TGTGCTAGTGGTTTCACCCTACCCGGACAGGGTCGATGGGAGACCCAGTACTTC.

The chain uses TRBV20-1 and TRBJ2-1; D might be TRBD1 (5 bases). Trimming took 3 bases from V and 10 from J, leaving 10 bases between them. CDR3 length: 11 amino acids. Germline V CDR1 and CDR2: DFQATT, SNEGSKA (reference sequence). This CDR3 is CSARTAEEQFF. Written as DNA, the CDR3 is TGCAGTGCTAGGACAGCCGAGGAGCAGTTCTTC.

This clonotype was counted between two and nine times. The chain carries TRBV5-1 and TRBJ1-3; 11 bases map to TRBD1. CDR1 and CDR2 (germline): SGHRS, YFSETQ. The CDR3 runs to 18 residues. The ends lost 4 bases at V and 0 bases at J; junction bases unmatched: 9. The DNA of the CDR3 is TGCGCCAGCAGCAAGGGACAGGGGGAATCTTCCTCTGGAAACACCATATATTTT. Protein product: CASSKGQGESSSGNTIYF.

This clonotype occurred a few times. The genes are TRBV15 and TRBJ1-5; D is undetermined. The germline V gene has CDR1 LNHNV and CDR2 YYDKDF (reference sequence). This CDR3 has 14 residues. Deletions cut 1 base from V and 8 bases from J, with 12 bases between. CDR3 nucleotides: TGTGCCACCAGCAGAGCGGAGGTGTTCGAGCCCCAGCATTTT. This sequence encodes CATSRAEVFEPQHF.

The chain employs TRBV12-3 or TRBV12-4 and TRBJ2-7, with 7 bases that match TRBD1. The CDR3 loop spans 12 amino acids. V gave up 4 bases and J gave up 5 bases; unmatched junction bases: 2. The CDR3 DNA reads TGTGCCAGCAGTTCGGGACAGCACGAGCAGTACTTC. It translates to CASSSGQHEQYF.

The chain is built from TRBV7-3 and TRBJ2-7; perhaps TRBD2 as D (5 bases). CDR1 SGHTA and CDR2 FQGTGA come from the germline V gene. V gave up 2 bases and J gave up 3 bases, with 11 bases separating them. The CDR3 runs 14 residues. The CDR3 here is CASSLVPGNYEQYF. The CDR3 bases are TGTGCCAGCAGCTTAGTGCCGGGAAACTACGAGCAGTACTTC.

The chain joins TRBV7-9 to TRBJ2-5; 8 bases map to TRBD2. From germline, CDR1 is SEHNR and CDR2 FQNEAQ (reference sequence). There are 16 residues in the CDR3. V was pared by 3 bases and J by 0 bases, with 6 bases of the junction left unmatched. The chain's CDR3 is CASSFSSGSHQETQYF. The CDR3, as DNA: TGTGCCAGCAGCTTTTCAAGCGGGAGTCACCAAGAGACCCAGTACTTC. The entire variable domain, with the rest obtained from reference TRBV7-9 and TRBJ2-5, is as follows: DTGVSQNPRHKITKRGQNVTFRCDPISEHNRLYWYRQTLGQGPEFLTYFQNEAQLEKSRLLSDRFSAERPKGSFSTLEIQRTEQGDSAMYLCASSFSSGSHQETQYFGPGTRLLVL.

Only a few counts were recorded for this clonotype. The chain employs TRBV28 and TRBJ2-3, with unresolved D. This CDR3 contains 14 residues. Germline-derived CDR1 and CDR2 are MDHEN and SYDVKM. V gave up 3 bases and J gave up 3 bases, with 10 bases separating them. In DNA form, the CDR3 reads TGTGCCAGCAGTTTTCGGCAGGATACAGATACGCAGTATTTT. It specifies CASSFRQDTDTQYF.